This T cell receptor (beta chain) was retrieved from a study of CD8+ T cells in alopecia areata. Treatment in this sample: oral pan-JAK inhibitor, 5-10 mg twice daily. RNA was isolated and reverse transcribed to cDNA, the sequencing template. The method was immunoSEQ multiplex PCR; TCRdb's version includes in-frame clones alone and lacks a portion of them. The profile shows about 200,000 clones, roughly three fifths of them singletons. The V end lost 0 bases, the J end lost 4 bases, and 11 bases lay between the germline ends. CDR1 and CDR2 from the germline V gene are SGHRS and YFSETQ. The CDR3 contains 14 residues.

The sequence was collected from a human donor with alopecia areata. V is TRBV5-1 and J is TRBJ2-7; possible D gene TRBD1, 5 bases. Source: CD4+ T cells sorted from blood, taken around week 47, from a patient treated with tofacitinib. The CDR3 nucleotides are TGCGCCAGCAGCTTGGATAACAGGCCATACGAGCAGTACTTC. It encodes CASSLDNRPYEQYF.